These 11 T cell receptor beta chains were all obtained from the same sample, sequenced in a study of CD8 T cells in ankylosing spondylitis. MiXCR, run by TCRdb on the 5' RACE reads, gives a single entry per CDR3 protein. Counted here are some 300,000 distinct CDR3 sequences, about a fifth occurring once; the ten biggest clones make up 3.5% to 4.5%. Sequenced material: blood, either unsorted or a sorted T cell fraction (not recorded which). The receptors here all came from a female donor with ankylosing spondylitis or in good health (not recorded which).

The chain combines TRBV6-5 with TRBJ2-7; D remains ambiguous. Trimming stripped 5 bases from V and 3 bases from J, with 8 bases between. There are 12 residues in the CDR3. Per the germline V gene, CDR1 is MNHEY and CDR2 is SVGAGI. CDR3 sequence reads: CASSRVGYEQYF. CDR3 in DNA: TGTGCCAGCAGTCGGGTCGGCTACGAGCAGTACTTC.

This chain joins TRBV6-6 and TRBJ2-5; 7 nucleotides agree with TRBD1. Germline CDR1 reads MNHNY; CDR2 reads SVGAGI (reference sequence). The CDR3 loop spans 13 amino acids. V shed 6 bases, J shed 4 bases, and the junction held 5 bases outside the gene matches. The CDR3 protein is CASRTGQLETQYF. The CDR3 coding sequence is TGTGCCAGCAGGACGGGACAGTTAGAGACCCAGTACTTC.

The rearrangement joins TRBV11-2 to TRBJ1-6; D is undetermined. Deletions cut 0 bases from V and 1 base from J, with 10 bases between. CDR1 and CDR2 from the germline V gene are SGHAT and FQNNGV. The CDR3 length is 17 residues. The CDR3: CASSLDPVGSYNSPLHF. In DNA, the CDR3 is TGTGCCAGCAGCTTAGACCCTGTGGGGTCCTATAATTCACCCCTCCACTTT.

The J gene is TRBJ2-7, the V gene TRBV20-1; 10 bases are shared with TRBD1. This CDR3 contains 14 residues. CDR1 is DFQATT and CDR2 is SNEGSKA in the germline V gene (reference sequence). V shed 1 base, J shed 6 bases, and the junction held 6 bases outside the gene matches. CDR3 sequence reads: CSARAGTGVSEQYF. DNA of the CDR3: TGCAGTGCTAGAGCGGGGACAGGGGTATCCGAGCAGTACTTC.

This rearrangement joins TRBV27 to TRBJ1-2; weak D call: TRBD1 (5 bases). The CDR3 contains 14 residues. V was pared by 5 bases and J by 7 bases, with 17 bases between. In germline, CDR1 is MNHEY, CDR2 SMNVEV (reference sequence). DNA of the CDR3: TGTGCCAGCAGTCCAAATGGGGCCTTCTTTGGCTACACCTTC. Translated: CASSPNGAFFGYTF.

V usage is TRBV6-1 and J usage is TRBJ1-6; D remains ambiguous. V was shortened by 6 bases and J by 7 bases, with 19 bases between the two germline ends. The CDR3 totals 16 residues. The V gene's germline CDR1 is MNHNS and CDR2 SASEGT. CDR3 region: CASSSEGRRYNSPLHF. CDR3 coding DNA: TGTGCCAGCAGCAGTGAGGGAAGGCGATACAATTCACCCCTCCACTTT.

This clonotype was picked up many times. The chain is built from TRBV29-1 and TRBJ2-7, with D tentatively TRBD2 (7 bases). Germline CDR1 reads SQVTM; CDR2 reads ANQGSEA. The V gene lost 1 base and the J gene lost 8 bases, with 21 bases spanning the gap. This CDR3 has 15 residues. DNA of the CDR3: TGCAGCGTTGAAGGAGAGGGAGGGGGGTTAAAGCAGCAGTACTTC. Amino acids: CSVEGEGGGLKQQYF.

This clonotype was seen a few times. The chain combines TRBV9 with TRBJ2-5; 10 bases agree with TRBD2. Trimming removed 0 bases from V and 2 bases from J; junction bases left unmatched: 10. The germline V gene has CDR1 SGDLS and CDR2 YYNGEE. CDR3 size: 18 residues. The CDR3 nucleotides are TGTGCCAGCAGCGTAGGGTTGGAAGCGGGAGGGTATCAAGAGACCCAGTACTTC. Protein product: CASSVGLEAGGYQETQYF.

The rearrangement uses TRBV11-2 and TRBJ2-1, with TRBD1 matching over 10 bases. Germline V lookup: CDR1 SGHAT, CDR2 FQNNGV. V shed 4 bases and J 0 bases; nucleotides not matched to a gene: 9. There are 18 residues in the CDR3. This CDR3 reads CASSYMTGGTFSYNEQFF. CDR3 bases: TGTGCCAGCAGCTACATGACAGGGGGCACATTCTCCTACAATGAGCAGTTCTTC.

This clonotype was counted at least ten times. The chain carries TRBV20-1 and TRBJ2-7; TRBD2 agrees at 8 bases. The CDR3 covers 13 residues. Looked up from germline, CDR1 is DFQATT and CDR2 is SNEGSKA (reference sequence). V shed 7 bases, J shed 4 bases, and the junction held 9 bases outside the gene matches. The CDR3 here is CSVQRELGYEQYF. The CDR3 DNA is TGCAGTGTCCAGCGGGAGTTGGGATACGAGCAGTACTTC.

This clonotype was counted only a few times. This sequence joins TRBV7-2 and TRBJ2-7, with 8 bases fitting TRBD1. CDR3 length: 15 amino acids. Germline V gene sequence: CDR1 SGHTA, CDR2 FQGNSA. V was pared by 2 bases and J by 6 bases, with 9 bases of the junction left unmatched. Here the CDR3 DNA reads TGTGCCAGCAGCTTACTCCCGGGACAGGAGAGCGAGCAGTACTTC. This gives the protein CASSLLPGQESEQYF.